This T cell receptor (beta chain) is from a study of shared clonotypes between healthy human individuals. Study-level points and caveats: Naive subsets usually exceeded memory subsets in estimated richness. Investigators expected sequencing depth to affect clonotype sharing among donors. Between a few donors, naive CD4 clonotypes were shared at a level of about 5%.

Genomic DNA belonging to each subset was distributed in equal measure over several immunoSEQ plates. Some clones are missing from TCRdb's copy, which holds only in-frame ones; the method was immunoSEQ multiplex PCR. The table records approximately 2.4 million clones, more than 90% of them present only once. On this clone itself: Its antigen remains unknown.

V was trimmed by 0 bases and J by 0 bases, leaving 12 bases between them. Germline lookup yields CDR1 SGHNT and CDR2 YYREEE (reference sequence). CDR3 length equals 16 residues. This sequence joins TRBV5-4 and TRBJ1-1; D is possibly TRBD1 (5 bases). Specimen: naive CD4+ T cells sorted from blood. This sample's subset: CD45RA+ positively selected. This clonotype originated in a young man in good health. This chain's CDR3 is CASSLEAGVMNTEAFF. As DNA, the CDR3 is TGTGCCAGCAGCTTGGAAGCGGGGGTCATGAACACTGAAGCTTTCTTT.